This T cell receptor delta chain derives from a study of γδ T cells in repeated Plasmodium falciparum infection. Study-wide context: Donors were malaria-exposed Malian children or age- and gender-matched Australian children. Malian repertoires were sampled cross-sectionally without transmission and longitudinally through febrile malaria. Findings of the study overall: Vgamma9/Vdelta2+ T cells showed a stable polyclonal repertoire with shared TCRgamma sequences. Malian children's Vdelta2-negative repertoires appeared more expanded and less diverse than Australians'.

Gammadelta T cells were flow-sorted from PBMC into Vgamma9/Vdelta2+ and Vdelta2-negative populations for bulk analysis. This CDR3 is built from 19 residues. CDR1 GEAIGNYY and CDR2 EKD come from the germline V gene. Notes on this clone: The antigen remains undetermined. A far larger clone is one nucleotide away, so this likely arose from a read error. Other DNA sequences in the sample encode the same CDR3.

TCRdb re-identified clones in the multiplex PCR reads via CATT. The sample lists more than 70,000 delta-chain clones, roughly 0.9% occurring once. Sequencing was performed on gamma-delta T cells from blood. The V segment is TRDV2, and no J call was made; the D segment call TRDD3 is taken from the table without a DNA check. The receptor was derived from a pool of human donors (malaria-infected and uninfected, not separated). CDR3 nucleotide sequence: TGTGCCTGTGACACGATTAGTACTGGGGGATTTATATACACCGATAAGCTCATCTTT. Its protein product is CACDTISTGGFIYTDKLIF.